These 2 T cell receptor beta chains were sequenced from one sample in a study of cytomegalovirus exposure and HLA in healthy donors. PCR used 60 Vbeta primers and 13 Jbeta primers. Here immunoSEQ multiplex PCR was the method, and the copy in TCRdb shows in-frame clones only, minus some. In the table there are approximately 78,000 clones, about 72% of which are singletons. The material sequenced was PBMCs. The receptor set was obtained from a man aged 35 to 55 in good health and CMV-seropositive.

V gene TRBV5-4 combines with J gene TRBJ2-1; the match to TRBD1 covers 7 bases. The CDR3 sequence is 14 residues long. With V trimmed by 0 bases and J by 8 bases, 5 bases remained unmatched. From germline, CDR1 is SGHNT and CDR2 YYREEE (reference sequence). The CDR3 coding sequence is TGTGCCAGCAGCTTGGATCAGGGGGATGATGAGCAGTTCTTC. It codes for CASSLDQGDDEQFF. The full variable domain, with the rest looked up from reference TRBV5-4 and TRBJ2-1, is ETGVTQSPTHLIKTRGQQVTLRCSSQSGHNTVSWYQQALGQGPQFIFQYYREEENGRGNFPPRFSGLQFPNYSSELNVNALELDDSALYLCASSLDQGDDEQFFGPGTRLTVL.

This sequence joins TRBV28 and TRBJ2-7; tentative D call: TRBD1 (5 bases). Germline V gene sequence: CDR1 MDHEN, CDR2 SYDVKM. With 2 bases removed from V and 1 base from J, the gap between germline ends came to 6 bases. The CDR3 has 13 amino acids. The CDR3 here is CASSLQGSYEQYF. CDR3 in DNA: TGTGCCAGCAGTTTACAGGGTTCCTACGAGCAGTACTTC.